This T cell receptor (beta chain) was observed in a study of T cells after yellow fever vaccination. Study-level background: Some fractions had low cell numbers, and these were prepared with SMART-Seq v4 Ultra Low Input. Findings and limits, study-wide: Weaker, the secondary response had a peak occurring faster, on day 5 versus 15.

Conversion of TCR transcripts into cDNA relied on 5'RACE template switching, which added a universal primer site and UMIs. TCRdb ran MiXCR on the 5' RACE reads and lists one entry per CDR3 protein. The table includes 70,000 or so distinct CDR3 sequences, around 7.9% detected once. This clonotype was detected ten times or more. The antigen is not known. The CDR3 sequence is 15 residues long. Germline CDR1 and CDR2: LGHNA and YSLEER. The ends were cut back, 0 bases at V and 2 bases at J, with 10 bases in the middle. The TCR comes from a man younger than 30 who received the YFV17D yellow fever vaccine. Here the sequenced sample was CD8+ T cells sorted from PBMCs, taken 10 days after the first yellow fever vaccination. The genes are TRBV4-3 and TRBJ1-2; D not certain. The CDR3 reads CASSQDSGENYGYTF. The CDR3 nucleotides read TGCGCCAGCAGCCAAGATAGCGGGGAGAACTATGGCTACACCTTC.